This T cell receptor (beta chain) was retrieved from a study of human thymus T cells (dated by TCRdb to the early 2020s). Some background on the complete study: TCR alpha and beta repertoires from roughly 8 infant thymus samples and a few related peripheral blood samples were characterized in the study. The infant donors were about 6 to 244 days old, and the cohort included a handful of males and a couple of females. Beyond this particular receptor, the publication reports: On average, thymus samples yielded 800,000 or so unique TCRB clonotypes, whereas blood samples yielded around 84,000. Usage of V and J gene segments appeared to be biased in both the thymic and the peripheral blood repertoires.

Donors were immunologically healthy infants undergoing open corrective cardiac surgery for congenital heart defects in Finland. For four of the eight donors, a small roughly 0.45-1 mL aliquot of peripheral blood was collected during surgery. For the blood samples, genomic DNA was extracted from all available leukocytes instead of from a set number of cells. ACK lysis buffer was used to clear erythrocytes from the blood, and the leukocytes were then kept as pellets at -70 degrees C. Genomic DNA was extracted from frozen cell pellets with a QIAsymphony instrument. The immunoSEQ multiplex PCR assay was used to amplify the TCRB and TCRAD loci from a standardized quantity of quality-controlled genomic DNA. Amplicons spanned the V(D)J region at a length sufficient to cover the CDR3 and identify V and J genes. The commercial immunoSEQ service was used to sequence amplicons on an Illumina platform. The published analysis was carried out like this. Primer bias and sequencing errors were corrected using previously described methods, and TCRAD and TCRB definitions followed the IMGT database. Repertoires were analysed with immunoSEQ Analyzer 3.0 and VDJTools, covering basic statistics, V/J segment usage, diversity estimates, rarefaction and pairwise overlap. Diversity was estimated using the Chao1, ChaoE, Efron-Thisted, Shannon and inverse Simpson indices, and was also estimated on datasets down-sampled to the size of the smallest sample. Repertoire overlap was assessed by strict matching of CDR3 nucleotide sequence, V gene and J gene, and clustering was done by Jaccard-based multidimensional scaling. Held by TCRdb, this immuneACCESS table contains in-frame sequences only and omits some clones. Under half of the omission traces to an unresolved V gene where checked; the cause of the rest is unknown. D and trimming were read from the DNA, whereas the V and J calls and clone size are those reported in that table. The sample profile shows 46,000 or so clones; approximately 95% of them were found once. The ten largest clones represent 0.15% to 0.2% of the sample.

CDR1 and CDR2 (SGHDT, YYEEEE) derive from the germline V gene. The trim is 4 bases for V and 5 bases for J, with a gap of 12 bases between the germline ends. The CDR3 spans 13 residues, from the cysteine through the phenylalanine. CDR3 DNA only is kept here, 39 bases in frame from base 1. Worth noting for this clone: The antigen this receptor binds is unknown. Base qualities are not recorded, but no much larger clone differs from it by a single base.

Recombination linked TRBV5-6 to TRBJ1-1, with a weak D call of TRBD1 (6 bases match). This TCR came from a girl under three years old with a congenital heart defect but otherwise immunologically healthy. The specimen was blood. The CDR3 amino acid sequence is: CASSLERGTEAFF. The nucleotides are TGTGCCAGCAGCCTCGAAAGGGGGACTGAAGCTTTCTTT.